There are a few counts of the clone carrying this T cell receptor beta chain. This entry is derived from a study of spatial heterogeneity in lung cancer. This CDR3 spans 15 amino acids. Germline CDR1 is MNHNY and CDR2 is SVGAGI (reference sequence). V shed 5 bases and J 2 bases; nucleotides not matched to a gene: 9. TCRdb called the 5' RACE reads again in MiXCR, with one record for every CDR3 protein. Among fewer than 100,000 distinct CDR3 sequences, just under 20% were seen once, and the ten largest hold 21%. Time point in this sample: blood at routine non-recurrence follow-up after resection. This chain connects TRBV6-6 to TRBJ2-7; 7 positions match TRBD1. The sequence came from a male donor with early-stage non-small cell lung cancer. The sequencing here drew on PBMCs, taken at follow-up. The CDR3 nucleotides read TGTGCCAGCAGTGCGCCAAGGGGGCGCGCCTACGAGCAGTACTTC. Translating it yields CASSAPRGRAYEQYF.